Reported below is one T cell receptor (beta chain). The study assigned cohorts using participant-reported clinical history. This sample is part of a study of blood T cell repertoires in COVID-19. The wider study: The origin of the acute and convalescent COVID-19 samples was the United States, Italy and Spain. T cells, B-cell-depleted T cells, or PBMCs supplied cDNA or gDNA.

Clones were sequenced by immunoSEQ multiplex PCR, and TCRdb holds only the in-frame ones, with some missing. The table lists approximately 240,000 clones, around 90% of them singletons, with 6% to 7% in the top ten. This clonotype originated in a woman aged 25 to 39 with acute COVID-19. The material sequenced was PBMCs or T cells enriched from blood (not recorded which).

The chain's CDR3 is CASAPGGGAGANVLTF. CDR3 sequence (DNA): TGCGCCAGCGCCCCGGGGGGAGGGGCTGGGGCCAACGTCCTGACTTTC. The V gene is TRBV5-1, the J gene TRBJ2-6; TRBD2 aligns across 7 bases. From germline, CDR1 is SGHRS and CDR2 YFSETQ. Trimming took 7 bases from V and 2 from J; bases not matched to a gene: 9. This CDR3 region has 16 residues.